Given below is one TCR beta chain in context. The sample originates from a study of T-cell reconstitution after alpha-beta-depleted transplantation in children. The CDR3 spans 13 residues. After removal of 4 bases from V and 4 bases from J, the junction contained 7 bases not matched to a gene. Germline V lookup: CDR1 DFQATT, CDR2 SNEGSKA (reference sequence). Unique molecular identifiers were used in preparing the TCRbeta library. TCRdb redid the calling of the PCR reads with MiXCR, one entry per CDR3 protein. The table records some 600,000 distinct CDR3 sequences, around a sixth of them present only once.

Sequencing was performed on PBMCs from the stem cell graft donor, taken from the stem cell graft. This TCR came from a human donor who donated a stem cell graft to a child with acute myeloid leukemia. The rearrangement joins TRBV20-1 to TRBJ2-7; 7 bases agree with TRBD1. The DNA of the CDR3 is TGCAGTGCTACTGGGGGCAGGGGGTACGAGCAGTACTTC. This sequence encodes CSATGGRGYEQYF.